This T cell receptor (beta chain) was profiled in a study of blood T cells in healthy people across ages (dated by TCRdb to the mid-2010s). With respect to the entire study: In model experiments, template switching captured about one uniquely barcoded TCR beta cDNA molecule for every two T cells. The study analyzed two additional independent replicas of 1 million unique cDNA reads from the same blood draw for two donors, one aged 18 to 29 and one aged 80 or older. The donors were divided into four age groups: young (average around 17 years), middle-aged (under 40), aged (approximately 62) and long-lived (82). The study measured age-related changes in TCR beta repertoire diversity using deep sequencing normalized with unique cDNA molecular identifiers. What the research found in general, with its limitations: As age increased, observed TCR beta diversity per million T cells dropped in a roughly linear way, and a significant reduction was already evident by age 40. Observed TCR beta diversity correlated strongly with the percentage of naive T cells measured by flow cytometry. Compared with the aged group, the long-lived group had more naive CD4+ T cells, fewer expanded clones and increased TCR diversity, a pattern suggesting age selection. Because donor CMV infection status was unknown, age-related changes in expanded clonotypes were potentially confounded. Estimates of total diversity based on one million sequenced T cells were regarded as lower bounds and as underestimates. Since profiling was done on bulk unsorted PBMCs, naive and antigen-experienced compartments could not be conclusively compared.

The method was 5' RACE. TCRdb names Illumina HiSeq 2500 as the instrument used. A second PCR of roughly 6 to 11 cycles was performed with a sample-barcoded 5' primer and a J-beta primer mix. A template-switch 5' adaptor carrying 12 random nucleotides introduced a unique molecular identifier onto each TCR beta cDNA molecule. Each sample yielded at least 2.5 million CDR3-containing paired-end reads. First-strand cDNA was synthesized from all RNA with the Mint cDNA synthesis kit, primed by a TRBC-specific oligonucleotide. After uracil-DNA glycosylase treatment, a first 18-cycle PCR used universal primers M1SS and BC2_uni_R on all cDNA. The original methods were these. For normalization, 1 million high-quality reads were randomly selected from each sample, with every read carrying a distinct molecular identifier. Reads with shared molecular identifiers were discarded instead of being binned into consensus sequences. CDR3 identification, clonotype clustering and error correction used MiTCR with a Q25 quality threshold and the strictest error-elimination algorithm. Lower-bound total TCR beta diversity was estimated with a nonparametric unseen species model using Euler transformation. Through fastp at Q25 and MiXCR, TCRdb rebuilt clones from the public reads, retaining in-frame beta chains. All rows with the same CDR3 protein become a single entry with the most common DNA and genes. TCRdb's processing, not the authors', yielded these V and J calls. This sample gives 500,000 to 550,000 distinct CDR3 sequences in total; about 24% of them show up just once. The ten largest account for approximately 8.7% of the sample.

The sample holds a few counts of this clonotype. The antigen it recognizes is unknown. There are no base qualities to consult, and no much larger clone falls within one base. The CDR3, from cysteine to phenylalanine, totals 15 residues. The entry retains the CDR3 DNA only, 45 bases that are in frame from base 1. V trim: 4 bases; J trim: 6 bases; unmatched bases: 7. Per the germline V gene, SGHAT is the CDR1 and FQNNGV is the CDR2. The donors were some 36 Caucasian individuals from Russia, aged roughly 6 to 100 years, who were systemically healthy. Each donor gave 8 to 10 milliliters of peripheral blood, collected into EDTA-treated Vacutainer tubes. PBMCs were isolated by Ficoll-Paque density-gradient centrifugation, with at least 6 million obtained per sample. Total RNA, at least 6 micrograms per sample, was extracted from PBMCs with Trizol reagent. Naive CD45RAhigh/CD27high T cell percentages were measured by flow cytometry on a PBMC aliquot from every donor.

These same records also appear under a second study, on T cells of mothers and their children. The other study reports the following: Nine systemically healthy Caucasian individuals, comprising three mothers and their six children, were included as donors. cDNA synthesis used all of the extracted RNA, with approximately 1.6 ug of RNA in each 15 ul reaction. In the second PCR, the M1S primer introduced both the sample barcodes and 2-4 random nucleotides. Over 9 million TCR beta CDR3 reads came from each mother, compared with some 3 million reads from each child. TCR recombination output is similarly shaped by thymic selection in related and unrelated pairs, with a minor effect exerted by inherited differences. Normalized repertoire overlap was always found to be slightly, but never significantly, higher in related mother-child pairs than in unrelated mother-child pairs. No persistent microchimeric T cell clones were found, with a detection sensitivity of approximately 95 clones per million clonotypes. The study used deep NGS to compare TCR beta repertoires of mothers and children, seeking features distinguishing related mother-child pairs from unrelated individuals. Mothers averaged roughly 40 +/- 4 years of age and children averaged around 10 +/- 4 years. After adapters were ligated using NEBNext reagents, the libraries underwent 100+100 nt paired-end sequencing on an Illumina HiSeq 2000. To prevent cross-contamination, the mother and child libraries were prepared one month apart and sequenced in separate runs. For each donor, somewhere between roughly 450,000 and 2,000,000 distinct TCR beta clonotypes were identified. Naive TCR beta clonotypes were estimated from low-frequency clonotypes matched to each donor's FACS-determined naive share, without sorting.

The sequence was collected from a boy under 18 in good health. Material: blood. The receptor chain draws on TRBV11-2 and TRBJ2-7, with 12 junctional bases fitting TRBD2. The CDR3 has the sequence CASSSSGLAGLEQYF. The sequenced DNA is TGTGCCAGCAGCTCTTCGGGACTAGCGGGCCTCGAGCAGTACTTC. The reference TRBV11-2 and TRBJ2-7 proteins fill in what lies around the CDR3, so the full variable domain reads EAGVAQSPRYKIIEKRQSVAFWCNPISGHATLYWYQQILGQGPKLLIQFQNNGVVDDSQLPKDRFSAERLKGVDSTLKIQPAKLEDSAVYLCASSSSGLAGLEQYFGPGTRLTVT.